This T cell receptor beta chain was captured in a study of T cell responses to AZD1222 COVID-19 vaccine. Study observations and caveats: Nearly half of the spike-specific TCRs reportedly recognize variant regions that carry no mutations. Across spike, vaccine-associated CD4 TCRs were found, dominant at 160-218 and 743-854. White British ancestry dominated among donors, who included more females, and clonal diversity was possibly underestimated.

Turning to this clone: The antigen remains unidentified.

Profiled with immunoSEQ multiplex PCR; TCRdb holds only in-frame clones, not every one. The sample consists of some 150,000 clones, 90% of them appearing once. This CDR3 has 18 residues. The J segment lost 5 bases and the V segment lost 6 bases, leaving 11 bases of the junction unmatched. The V gene's germline CDR1 is MDHEN and CDR2 SYDVKM. This chain joins TRBV28 and TRBJ2-2; the match to TRBD2 covers 14 bases. Sequenced material: peripheral blood, taken on day 0 of AZD1222 vaccination. The receptor comes from an adult in good health. The CDR3 sequence is CASRSGTSGSLITGELFF. The CDR3 DNA reads TGTGCCAGCAGGTCCGGGACTAGCGGGAGCTTGATTACCGGGGAGCTGTTTTTT.